Listed here are 14 T cell receptor beta chains from one sample, sequenced in a study of cytomegalovirus exposure and HLA in healthy donors. The PCR employed 60 Vbeta primers together with 13 Jbeta primers. Libraries were prepared by immunoSEQ multiplex PCR; TCRdb keeps only in-frame clonotypes and omits some of them. In total, the table holds about 83,000 clones. The material sequenced was PBMCs. All receptors derive from a man aged 18 to 29 in good health and CMV-seropositive.

This CDR3 reads CASSAGDESYEQYF. The CDR3 DNA reads TGTGCCAGCAGTGCGGGGGACGAAAGCTACGAGCAGTACTTC. The chain has TRBV6-1 and TRBJ2-5, with TRBD2 as a possible D gene (6 bases). The J call may be wrong; the DNA end is better matched by TRBJ2-7. Germline CDR1 and CDR2: MNHNS and SASEGT. The CDR3 is made up of 14 amino acids.

The chain couples TRBV30 to TRBJ1-6; the D gene is possibly TRBD1 (6 bases). The CDR3 length is 15 residues. Trimming stripped 2 bases from V and 4 bases from J, with 12 bases between. Germline V CDR1 and CDR2: GTSNPN, SVGIG (reference sequence). CDR3 sequence: CAWSLGTPYNSPLHF. The CDR3, as DNA: TGTGCCTGGAGTCTCGGGACACCGTATAATTCACCCCTCCACTTT. Drawing the rest from reference TRBV30 and TRBJ1-6, the complete variable domain is SQTIHQWPATLVQPVGSPLSLECTVEGTSNPNLYWYRQAAGRGLQLLFYSVGIGQISSEVPQNLSASRPQDRQFILSSKKLLLSDSGFYLCAWSLGTPYNSPLHFGNGTRLTVT.

The chain carries TRBV7-9 and TRBJ2-7, with D possibly being TRBD2 (6 bases). V shed 4 bases and J shed 0 bases, with 19 bases lying between them. This CDR3 contains 17 residues. Germline CDR1 is SEHNR and CDR2 is FQNEAQ (reference sequence). The CDR3 DNA reads as TGTGCCAGCAGCTCCCCCGGGGGACTGACCTACTCCTACGAGCAGTACTTC. Protein: CASSSPGGLTYSYEQYF.

The V and J genes are TRBV28 and TRBJ2-7; perhaps TRBD1 as D (5 bases). Trimming cost V 8 bases and J 0 bases, with 17 bases left between them. The CDR3 runs to 15 residues. CDR1 and CDR2 (germline): MDHEN, SYDVKM. The CDR3 DNA reads as TGTGCCAGCCGACCTTTACAGGAGAGCTCCTACGAGCAGTACTTC. Residues: CASRPLQESSYEQYF.

The chain recombines TRBV13 with TRBJ2-7; D is undetermined. Trimming took 5 bases from V and 4 from J, leaving 12 bases between them. The germline V gene has CDR1 PRHDT and CDR2 FYEKMQ (reference sequence). The CDR3 consists of 13 residues. In DNA, the CDR3 is TGTGCCAGCAGCCTAAACCTATTTTACGAGCAGTACTTC. Translation gives CASSLNLFYEQYF.

This chain uses TRBV28 with TRBJ1-5; weak D call: TRBD1 (6 bases). Trimming pared 5 bases from V and 6 bases from J, leaving 20 bases between. This CDR3 region has 16 residues. Germline V gene data show CDR1 as MDHEN and CDR2 as SYDVKM. CDR3 nucleotides: TGTGCCAGCAGTGTCAACCCCCCGAGGGGGTTTCAGCCCCAGCATTTT. It translates to CASSVNPPRGFQPQHF.

The chain links TRBV4-1 to TRBJ2-5; the match to TRBD2 covers 10 bases. Trimming cost V 1 base and J 11 bases; bases outside gene matches: 10. CDR3 size: 15 residues. Looked up from germline, CDR1 is MGHRA and CDR2 is YSYEKL. The CDR3 nucleotides are TGCGCCAGCAGCCAAGTTACTAGCGGGACCATGGAGCAGTACTTC. This codes for CASSQVTSGTMEQYF.

This rearrangement joins TRBV7-8 to TRBJ1-1; D remains unclear. V lost 1 base and J 1 base, leaving 10 bases between the germline ends. Germline V gene lookup returns CDR1 SGHVS and CDR2 FQNEAQ. The CDR3 extends over 15 amino acids. The DNA for the CDR3 is TGTGCCAGCAGCTTAGAACGGGTCGAGAACACTGAAGCTTTCTTT. Its translation is CASSLERVENTEAFF.

The chain links TRBV5-1 to TRBJ1-5; D possibly corresponds to TRBD1 (5 bases). CDR1 and CDR2 (germline): SGHRS, YFSETQ. V was pared by 2 bases and J by 6 bases, with 9 bases between. The CDR3 covers 13 residues. In nucleotides, the CDR3 is TGCGCCAGCAGCTTCATGGGGGGTCAGCCCCAGCATTTT. Translation: CASSFMGGQPQHF.

The chain links TRBV10-1 to TRBJ1-1, with unresolved D. The germline gives CDR1 WNHNN, CDR2 SYGVQD (reference sequence). This CDR3 comprises 15 residues. V lost 8 bases to trimming and J lost 5 bases, with 21 bases between them. The CDR3: CASGRSEALGTEAFF. The CDR3 region has the DNA TGCGCCAGCGGACGATCGGAGGCTCTAGGGACTGAAGCTTTCTTT.

The rearrangement links TRBV19 to TRBJ2-7; TRBD1 matches at 7 bases. The CDR3 sequence is 15 residues long. The V gene end was trimmed by 4 bases and the J gene end by 2 bases; junction bases not matched to a gene: 8. Germline lookup yields CDR1 LNHDA and CDR2 SQIVND (reference sequence). The chain's CDR3 is CASSTTGQTAYEQYF. The CDR3 DNA reads as TGTGCCAGTAGTACCACGGGACAGACAGCCTACGAGCAGTACTTC.

This sequence joins TRBV6-1 and TRBJ2-6, with 7 bases matching TRBD2. J lost 9 bases, V lost 8 bases, and 10 bases had no gene match. Germline-derived CDR1 and CDR2 are MNHNS and SASEGT. CDR3 length: 14 residues. CDR3 region: CASRNWGGGNVLTF. In DNA form, the CDR3 reads TGTGCCAGCCGCAATTGGGGGGGAGGCAACGTCCTGACTTTC.

The chain uses TRBV7-3 and TRBJ2-2, with 8 bases that match TRBD1. Germline V gives CDR1 SGHTA, CDR2 FQGTGA. Unmatched junction bases numbered 6, after V lost 2 bases and J lost 4 bases. The CDR3 length is 16 residues. CDR3 protein: CASSLAQGARTGELFF. The CDR3 DNA sequence: TGTGCCAGCAGCTTAGCTCAGGGGGCGCGCACCGGGGAGCTGTTTTTT.

This CDR3 reads CASSSPPGTSGRALAGELFF. The DNA for the CDR3 is TGCGCCAGCAGCTCGCCCCCCGGGACTAGCGGGAGGGCCTTGGCTGGGGAGCTGTTTTTT. The chain is built from TRBV5-1 and TRBJ2-2; TRBD2 matches 16 bases. The CDR3 runs 20 residues. Germline CDR1 is SGHRS and CDR2 is YFSETQ. The J segment lost 8 bases and the V segment lost 3 bases, leaving 16 bases of the junction unmatched.